This is a list of T cell receptor beta chains from one sample in a study of blood T cell repertoires in COVID-19. The assay was immunoSEQ multiplex PCR, and TCRdb's table has in-frame clones only and misses some. Found here are a few hundred thousand clones, approximately 85% of them singletons; the top ten hold about 0.9%. Specimen: peripheral blood. The source of these receptors is a human donor with COVID-19, enrolled during active disease. The donor label of this sample is uncertain. Both conserved end residues are part of each CDR3. The order of the fields is V gene, J gene, clone size, D gene, CDR3 protein, CDR3 DNA. D genes are given only for firm matches. The size field is filled for only some rows; it gives once, few, many or a size class.

TRBV30	TRBJ1-1	.	.	CAWSFRLGTEAFF	TGTGCCTGGAGTTTCCGACTTGGCACTGAAGCTTTCTTT
TRBV4-1	TRBJ1-2	.	.	CASSQDGAGQGYGYTF	TGCGCCAGCAGCCAAGATGGGGCAGGCCAAGGCTATGGCTACACCTTC
TRBV29-1	TRBJ1-1	.	.	CSVGRGRDTEAFF	TGCAGCGTTGGCCGGGGTAGGGACACTGAAGCTTTCTTT
TRBV7-2	TRBJ2-1	.	TRBD2	CASSLGASGSSYNEQFF	TGTGCCAGCAGCTTAGGGGCTAGCGGGAGTTCCTACAATGAGCAGTTCTTC
TRBV3-1/TRBV3-2	TRBJ1-2	.	TRBD1	CASSLDRQGWRYGYTF	TGTGCCAGCAGCCTAGACCGACAGGGGTGGAGGTATGGCTACACCTTC
TRBV5-1	TRBJ1-1	.	.	CASSLAGVITEAFF	TGCGCCAGCAGCCTCGCGGGGGTTATCACTGAAGCTTTCTTT
TRBV3-1/TRBV3-2	TRBJ2-3	few	.	CASSFRVRSTDTQYF	TGTGCCAGCAGCTTCAGGGTTAGGAGCACAGATACGCAGTATTTT
TRBV12-3/TRBV12-4	TRBJ2-7	.	.	CASSLLSSYEQYF	TGTGCCAGCAGTCTCCTGAGCTCCTACGAGCAGTACTTC
TRBV16	TRBJ1-2	.	TRBD1	CASSPRQGANYGYTF	TGTGCCAGCAGCCCTCGACAGGGGGCGAACTATGGCTACACCTTC
TRBV6-5	TRBJ2-1	.	TRBD1	CASSSGTGAYNEQFF	TGTGCCAGCAGCTCCGGGACAGGGGCCTACAATGAGCAGTTCTTC
TRBV28	TRBJ1-5	.	.	CASSLVQGIHQPQHF	TGTGCCAGCAGTTTAGTTCAGGGTATTCATCAGCCCCAGCATTTT
TRBV4-2	TRBJ1-5	.	.	CASSQNLQVYSNQPQHF	TGTGCCAGCAGCCAAAATCTCCAGGTCTATAGCAATCAGCCCCAGCATTTT
TRBV5-1	TRBJ1-4	.	TRBD1	CASSQGQGEEKLFF	TGCGCCAGCAGCCAGGGACAGGGTGAAGAAAAACTGTTTTTT
TRBV5-1	TRBJ2-3	once	TRBD2	CASSFSGGATDTQYF	TGCGCCAGCAGCTTTAGCGGGGGGGCCACAGATACGCAGTATTTT
TRBV5-6	TRBJ2-2	once	.	CASSLVRRVKVGGELFF	TGTGCCAGCAGCTTGGTACGCAGGGTCAAAGTAGGCGGGGAGCTGTTTTTT
TRBV18	TRBJ1-3	.	TRBD1	CASSPDRITGNTIYF	TGTGCCAGCTCACCGGACAGGATTACTGGAAACACCATATATTTT
TRBV6-5	TRBJ2-3	.	TRBD2	CASSQGTRSDTQYF	TGTGCCAGCAGTCAGGGGACTAGATCAGATACGCAGTATTTT
TRBV27	TRBJ1-5	.	TRBD1	CASSLGTGNQPQHF	TGTGCCAGCAGTCTGGGGACAGGTAATCAGCCCCAGCATTTT
TRBV30	TRBJ1-5	.	.	CAWNGGTNQPQHF	TGTGCCTGGAATGGCGGGACTAATCAGCCCCAGCATTTT
TRBV25-1	TRBJ1-6	.	.	CASSDQDGGPSPLHF	TGTGCCAGCAGTGACCAAGACGGCGGCCCATCACCCCTCCACTTT
TRBV5-4	TRBJ1-2	.	.	CASSLVGGRGYTF	TGTGCCAGCAGCTTAGTGGGGGGTAGGGGCTACACCTTC
TRBV28	TRBJ1-5	.	.	CASSSGGGLSNQPQHF	TGTGCCAGCAGTTCCGGGGGGGGGCTAAGCAATCAGCCCCAGCATTTT
TRBV9	TRBJ2-1	.	TRBD2	CASSVRAGAYNEQFF	TGTGCCAGCAGCGTACGGGCGGGAGCCTACAATGAGCAGTTCTTC
TRBV4-3	TRBJ2-7	.	TRBD2	CASSPSGGGYEQYF	TGCGCCAGCAGCCCTAGCGGGGGAGGTTACGAGCAGTACTTC
TRBV7-9	TRBJ2-3	.	.	CASSTNRDEFTDTQYF	TGTGCCAGCAGCACGAACAGGGACGAATTCACAGATACGCAGTATTTT
TRBV7-2	TRBJ2-7	.	TRBD2	CASSEGLAGRYYEQYF	TGTGCCAGCAGCGAGGGACTAGCGGGACGGTACTACGAGCAGTACTTC
TRBV19	TRBJ2-2	.	.	CASREGQNTGELFF	TGTGCCAGTAGAGAAGGACAGAACACCGGGGAGCTGTTTTTT
TRBV2	TRBJ1-6	.	.	CASSEGGNSPLHF	TGTGCCAGCAGTGAAGGCGGAAATTCACCCCTCCACTTT
TRBV3-1/TRBV3-2	TRBJ1-1	.	TRBD1	CASSLQQGHTEAFF	TGTGCCAGCAGCCTACAACAGGGGCACACTGAAGCTTTCTTT
TRBV6-7	TRBJ2-7	.	TRBD2	CASSYYPGLAGGSYEQYF	TGTGCCAGCAGTTACTATCCGGGACTAGCGGGGGGCTCCTACGAGCAGTACTTC
TRBV7-2	TRBJ2-7	.	TRBD2	CASSWSSGSSEQYF	TGTGCCAGCAGCTGGTCTAGCGGGAGTTCCGAGCAGTACTTC
TRBV28	TRBJ2-7	.	TRBD1	CATRTGDTHEQYF	TGTGCCACCCGGACAGGGGACACGCACGAGCAGTACTTC
TRBV5-1	TRBJ1-1	.	.	CASSGQQEMAFF	TGCGCCAGCAGCGGCCAACAGGAGATGGCTTTCTTT
TRBV10-3	TRBJ2-7	few	.	CAISSTGDSYEQYF	TGTGCCATCAGTTCAACCGGGGACTCCTACGAGCAGTACTTC
TRBV9	TRBJ2-3	.	.	CASSVEIGQQATQYF	TGTGCCAGCAGCGTAGAGATAGGCCAGCAGGCTACGCAGTATTTT
TRBV9	TRBJ2-1	.	.	CASSVVGSSYNEQFF	TGTGCCAGCAGCGTAGTGGGCTCATCCTACAATGAGCAGTTCTTC
TRBV19	TRBJ2-1	.	.	CASSIELAANYNEQFF	TGTGCCAGTAGTATTGAGTTAGCGGCAAACTACAATGAGCAGTTCTTC
TRBV20-1	TRBJ2-7	.	.	CSARLDDEQYF	TGCAGTGCTAGACTAGACGACGAGCAGTACTTC
TRBV7-9	TRBJ1-1	.	TRBD1	CASSSGQGPEAFF	TGTGCCAGCAGCTCTGGACAGGGGCCTGAAGCTTTCTTT
TRBV29-1	TRBJ2-1	.	TRBD2	CSVETSGVLYNEQFF	TGCAGCGTTGAGACTAGCGGGGTTCTTTACAATGAGCAGTTCTTC
TRBV19	TRBJ1-2	.	TRBD1	CASSSTETGATLYGYTF	TGTGCCAGTAGCTCGACCGAGACAGGGGCGACCCTCTATGGCTACACCTTC
TRBV19	TRBJ2-4	.	.	CASSPEDRAKNIQYF	TGTGCCAGTAGTCCCGAGGACAGAGCCAAAAACATTCAGTACTTC
TRBV2	TRBJ2-3	.	.	CASSDKASRPTDTQYF	TGTGCCAGCAGTGATAAGGCAAGCAGGCCCACAGATACGCAGTATTTT
TRBV30	TRBJ1-6	.	TRBD1	CAWSIGQDNSPLHF	TGTGCCTGGAGTATCGGACAGGACAATTCACCCCTCCACTTT
TRBV27	TRBJ2-4	.	.	CASSLSRPSSTVSKNIQYF	TGTGCCAGCAGTTTATCCCGACCCTCCTCGACAGTGAGCAAAAACATTCAGTACTTC
TRBV9	TRBJ1-4	.	.	CASSQRMEEKLFF	TGTGCCAGCAGCCAGCGGATGGAGGAAAAACTGTTTTTT
TRBV6-5	TRBJ1-1	.	.	CARHDVGTKGGEAFF	TGTGCCAGGCACGACGTGGGGACTAAGGGGGGTGAAGCTTTCTTT
TRBV7-2	TRBJ1-3	few	.	CASRYGNTIYF	TGTGCCAGCAGATATGGAAACACCATATATTTT